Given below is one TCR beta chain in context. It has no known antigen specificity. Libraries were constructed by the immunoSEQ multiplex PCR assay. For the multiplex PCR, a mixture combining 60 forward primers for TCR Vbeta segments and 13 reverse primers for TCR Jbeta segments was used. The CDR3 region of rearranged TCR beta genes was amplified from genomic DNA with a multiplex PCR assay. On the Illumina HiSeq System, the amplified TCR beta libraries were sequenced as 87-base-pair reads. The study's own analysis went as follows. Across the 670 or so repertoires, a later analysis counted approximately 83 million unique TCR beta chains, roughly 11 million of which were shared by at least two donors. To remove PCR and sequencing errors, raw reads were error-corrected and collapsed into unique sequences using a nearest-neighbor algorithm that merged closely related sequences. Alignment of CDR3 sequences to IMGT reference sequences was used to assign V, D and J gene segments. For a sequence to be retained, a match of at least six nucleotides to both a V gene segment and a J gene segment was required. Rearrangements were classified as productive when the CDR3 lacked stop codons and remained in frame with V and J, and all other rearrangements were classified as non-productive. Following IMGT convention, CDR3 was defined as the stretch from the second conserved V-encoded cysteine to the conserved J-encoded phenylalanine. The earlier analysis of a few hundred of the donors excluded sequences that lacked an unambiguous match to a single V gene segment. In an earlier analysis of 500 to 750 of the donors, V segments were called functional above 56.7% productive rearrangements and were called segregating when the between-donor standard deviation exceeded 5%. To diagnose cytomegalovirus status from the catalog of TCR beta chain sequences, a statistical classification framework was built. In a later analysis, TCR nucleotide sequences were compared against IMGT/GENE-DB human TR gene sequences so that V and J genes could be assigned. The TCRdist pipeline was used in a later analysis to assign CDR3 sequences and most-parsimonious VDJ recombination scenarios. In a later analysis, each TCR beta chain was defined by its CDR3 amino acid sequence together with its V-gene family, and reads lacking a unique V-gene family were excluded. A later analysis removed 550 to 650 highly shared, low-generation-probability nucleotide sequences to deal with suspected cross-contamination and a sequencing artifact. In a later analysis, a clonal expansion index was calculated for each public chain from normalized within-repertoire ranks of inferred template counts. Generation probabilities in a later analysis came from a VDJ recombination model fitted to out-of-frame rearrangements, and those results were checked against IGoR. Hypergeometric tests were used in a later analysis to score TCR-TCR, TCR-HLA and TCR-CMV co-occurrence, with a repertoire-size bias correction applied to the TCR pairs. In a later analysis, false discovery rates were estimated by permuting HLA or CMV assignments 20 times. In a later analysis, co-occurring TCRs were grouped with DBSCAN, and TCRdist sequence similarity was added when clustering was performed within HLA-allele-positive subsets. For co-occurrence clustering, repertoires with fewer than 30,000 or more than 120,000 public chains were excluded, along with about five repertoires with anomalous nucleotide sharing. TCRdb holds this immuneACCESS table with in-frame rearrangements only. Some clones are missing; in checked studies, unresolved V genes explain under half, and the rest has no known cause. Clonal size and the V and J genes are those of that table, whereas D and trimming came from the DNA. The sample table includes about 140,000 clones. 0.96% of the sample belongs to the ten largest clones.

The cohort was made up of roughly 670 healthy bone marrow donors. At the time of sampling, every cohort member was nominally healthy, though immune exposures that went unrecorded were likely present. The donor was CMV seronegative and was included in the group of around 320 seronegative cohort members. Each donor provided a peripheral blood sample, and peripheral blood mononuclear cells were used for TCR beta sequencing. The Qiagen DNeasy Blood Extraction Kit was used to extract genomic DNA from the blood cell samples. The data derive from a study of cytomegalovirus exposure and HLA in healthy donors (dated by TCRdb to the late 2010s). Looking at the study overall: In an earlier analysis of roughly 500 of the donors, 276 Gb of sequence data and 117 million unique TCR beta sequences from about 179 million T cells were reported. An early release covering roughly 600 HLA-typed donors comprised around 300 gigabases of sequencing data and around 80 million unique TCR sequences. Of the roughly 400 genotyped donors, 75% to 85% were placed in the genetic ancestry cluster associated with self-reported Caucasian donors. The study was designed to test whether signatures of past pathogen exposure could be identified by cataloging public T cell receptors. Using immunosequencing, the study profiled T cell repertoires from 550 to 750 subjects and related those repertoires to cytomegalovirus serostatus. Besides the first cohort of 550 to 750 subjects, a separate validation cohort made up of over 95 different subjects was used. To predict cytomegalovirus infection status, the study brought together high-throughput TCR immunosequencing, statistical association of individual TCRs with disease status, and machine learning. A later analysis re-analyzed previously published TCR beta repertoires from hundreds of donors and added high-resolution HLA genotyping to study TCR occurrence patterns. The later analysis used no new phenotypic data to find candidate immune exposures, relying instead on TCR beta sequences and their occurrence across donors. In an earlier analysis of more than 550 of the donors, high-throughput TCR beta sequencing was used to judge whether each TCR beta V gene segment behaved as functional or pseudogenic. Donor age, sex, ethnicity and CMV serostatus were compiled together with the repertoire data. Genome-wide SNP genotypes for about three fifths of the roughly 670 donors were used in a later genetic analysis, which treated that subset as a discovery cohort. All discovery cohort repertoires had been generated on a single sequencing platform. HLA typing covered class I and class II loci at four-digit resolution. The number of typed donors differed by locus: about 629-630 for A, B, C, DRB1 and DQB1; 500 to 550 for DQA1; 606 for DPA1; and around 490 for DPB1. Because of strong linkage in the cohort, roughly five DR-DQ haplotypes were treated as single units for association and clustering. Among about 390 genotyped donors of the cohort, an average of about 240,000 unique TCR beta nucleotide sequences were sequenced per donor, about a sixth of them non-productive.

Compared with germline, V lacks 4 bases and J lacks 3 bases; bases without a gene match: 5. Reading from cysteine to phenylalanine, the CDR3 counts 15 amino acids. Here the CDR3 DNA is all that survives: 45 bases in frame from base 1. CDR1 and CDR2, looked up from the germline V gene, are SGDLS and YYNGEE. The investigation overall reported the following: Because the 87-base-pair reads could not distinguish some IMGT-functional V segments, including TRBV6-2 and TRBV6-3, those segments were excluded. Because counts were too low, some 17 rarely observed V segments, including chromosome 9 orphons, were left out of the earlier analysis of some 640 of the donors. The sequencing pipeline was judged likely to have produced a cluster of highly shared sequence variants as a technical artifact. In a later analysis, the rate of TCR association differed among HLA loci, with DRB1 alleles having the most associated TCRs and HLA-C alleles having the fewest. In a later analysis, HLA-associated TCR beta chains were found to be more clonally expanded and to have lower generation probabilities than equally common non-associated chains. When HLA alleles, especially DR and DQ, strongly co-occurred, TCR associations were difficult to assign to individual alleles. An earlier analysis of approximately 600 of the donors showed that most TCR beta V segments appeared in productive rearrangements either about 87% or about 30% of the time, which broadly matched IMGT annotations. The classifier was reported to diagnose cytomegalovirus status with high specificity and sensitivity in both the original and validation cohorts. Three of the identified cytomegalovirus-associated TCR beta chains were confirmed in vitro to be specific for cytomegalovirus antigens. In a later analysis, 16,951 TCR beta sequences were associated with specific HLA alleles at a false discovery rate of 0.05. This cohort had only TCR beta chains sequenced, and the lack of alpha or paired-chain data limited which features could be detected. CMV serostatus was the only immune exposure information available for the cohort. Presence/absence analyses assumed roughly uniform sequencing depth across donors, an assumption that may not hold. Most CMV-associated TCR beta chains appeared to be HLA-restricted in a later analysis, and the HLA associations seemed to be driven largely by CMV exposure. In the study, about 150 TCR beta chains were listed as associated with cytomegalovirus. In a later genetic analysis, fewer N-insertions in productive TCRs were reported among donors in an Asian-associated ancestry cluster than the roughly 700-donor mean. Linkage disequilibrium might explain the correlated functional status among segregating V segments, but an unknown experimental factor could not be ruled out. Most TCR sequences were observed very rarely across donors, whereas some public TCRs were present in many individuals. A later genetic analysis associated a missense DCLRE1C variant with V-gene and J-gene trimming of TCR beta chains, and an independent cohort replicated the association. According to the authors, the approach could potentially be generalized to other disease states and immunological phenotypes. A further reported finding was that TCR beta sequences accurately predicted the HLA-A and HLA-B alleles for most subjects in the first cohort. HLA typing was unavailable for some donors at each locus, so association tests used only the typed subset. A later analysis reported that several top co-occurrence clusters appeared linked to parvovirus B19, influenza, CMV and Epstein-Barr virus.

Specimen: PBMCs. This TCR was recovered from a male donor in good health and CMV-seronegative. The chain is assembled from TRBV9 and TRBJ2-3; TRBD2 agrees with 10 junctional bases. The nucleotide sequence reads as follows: TGTGCCAGCAGCATTAGCGGGGGGAATACAGATACGCAGTATTTT. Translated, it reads CASSISGGNTDTQYF.